This TCR beta chain was obtained from a study of neurological immune-mediated disorders (dated by TCRdb to the late 2010s). At the level of the whole study: Among the approximately 35 multiple sclerosis patients, approximately 30 had relapsing-remitting MS and 3 had secondary progressive MS. The study compared peripheral blood TCR-beta repertoires of HTLV-I-associated myelopathy (HAM/TSP) patients, multiple sclerosis patients and healthy controls using UMI-based sequencing. The cohort included 60 to 75 subjects: approximately 15 with HAM/TSP, about 34 with multiple sclerosis, and approximately 20 healthy controls. Longitudinal samples, technical triplicates and paired sorted CD4+ and CD8+ T-cell subsets, alongside PBMC samples, were included among the roughly 96 TCR-beta libraries. Broader findings and caveats from the paper: TCR clonal expansion was greatest in HAM/TSP patients and smallest in MS patients, who ranked below even healthy controls. Across subjects, expanded clones never shared an identical CDR3 amino acid sequence, which suggests that the TCR-beta repertoires in every group were private. The MS cluster was not associated with any clinical or MRI features, and the authors stated that larger cohorts are needed. In phylogenetic analysis, the repertoires of 18 of 34 MS patients grouped into a cluster of related CDR3 sequences, which suggests a possible signature at the repertoire level.

cDNA was synthesized by template-switch 5'RACE using a primer carrying a 10-nucleotide random unique molecular identifier by which each TCR transcript was tagged. Each sequencing run produced over 180 million TCR-beta sequences covering 15-18 subjects. The RNeasy kit was used to extract total RNA. TCR-beta VDJ regions were amplified with primers for the TCR constant region and the 5'RACE anchor, using the KAPA Real-time Library Amplification kit. A first PCR added sample indexes and Illumina adaptors, after which a second PCR increased the library yield. The roughly 650 bp TCR product was size-selected on a 2% E-gel SizeSelection system after Ampure bead purification. Library quality was checked on a Bioanalyzer, concentration was measured with Qubit, and libraries were quantified with the Kapa Library Quantification kit before pooling. Libraries were sequenced paired-end 2 x 150 bp on an Illumina HiSeq 2500. To increase sequence diversity, roughly 23-30% phiX was spiked into each library pool. From the authors' description of their analysis: Quality-filtered reads were processed with the UMI-based MiGEC pipeline, which removed over 75% of raw TCR sequences during error correction. VDJ genes were aligned to IMGT germline references, and clonotypes were defined by unique CDR3 amino acid sequence plus V-J genes. Clonal expansion, Shannon diversity, and CDR3 relatedness (CalcPairwiseDistances, ClusterSamples) were evaluated with VDJtools, and phylogenetic trees were built with CLCbio workbench. Expanded clones were defined as having at least 8 unique UMIs, based on coefficient-of-variation modelling across technical triplicates. TCRdb reprocessing: public reads trimmed at Q25 with fastp, clones called with MiXCR, in-frame beta chains kept. Merged by CDR3 protein, the rows form single entries marked with the most common genes and DNA. It is TCRdb's table, rather than the study itself, that gives the V and J calls and clone size. Here the sample has 50,000 to 60,000 distinct CDR3 sequences; more than 3% occur a single time. The ten largest clones represent roughly 1.9% of the sample.

The germline V gene gives CDR1 as SGHTA and CDR2 as FQGNSA. At the junction V is shortened by 5 bases and J by 2 bases, with 13 bases in between. Including cysteine and phenylalanine, the CDR3 has 15 amino acids. Left in the record is the CDR3 DNA by itself, 45 bases read in frame from the first base. TCR libraries for sorted subsets were made from some 1 million sorted CD4+ or CD8+ T cells. The multiple sclerosis patients were enrolled in a US clinical protocol that evaluated disease progression with magnetic resonance imaging. Peripheral blood was subjected to Ficoll-Hypaque density gradient centrifugation to isolate PBMCs, which were then cryopreserved in liquid nitrogen. Paired sorted CD4+ and CD8+ subsets came from healthy controls, HAM/TSP patients and MS patients. This clonotype was seen ten or more times. Its target antigen remains unknown. One base away there is no much larger clone; base qualities are not given.

The sample comprised CD4+ T cells from blood. This chain joins TRBV7-2 to TRBJ2-1; the D region possibly corresponds to TRBD1 (6 bases align). The sequence derives from a middle-aged woman with multiple sclerosis. The CDR3 has the sequence CASSPTGSAYNEQFF. The nucleotides read TGTGCCAGCAGCCCTACAGGGTCCGCCTACAATGAGCAGTTCTTC.